The 21 T cell receptor beta chains presented below share a single source sample, sequenced in a study of T cells in Graves' hyperthyroidism and ophthalmopathy. Amplification targeted TCR beta CDR3 regions from RNA transcripts. The HTBI primer set was used in a first-round RT-PCR of the TCR CDR3. TCRdb independently ran MiXCR on the multiplex PCR reads; one entry per CDR3 protein. The data hold fewer than 350,000 distinct CDR3 sequences, with roughly 19% observed a single time. The sequenced material came from blood. The receptors shown here come from a man between 50 and 59 years old with Graves' ophthalmopathy.

This chain connects TRBV20-1 to TRBJ1-1; 7 bases fit TRBD1. This CDR3 comprises 13 residues. Germline CDR1 is DFQATT and CDR2 is SNEGSKA (reference sequence). After removal of 7 bases from V and 2 bases from J, the junction contained 7 bases not matched to a gene. CDR3 sequence (DNA): TGCAGTGGGGGGGCAGGGGGAAACACTGAAGCTTTCTTT. Protein product: CSGGAGGNTEAFF.

J is TRBJ2-6 and V is TRBV20-1; the match to TRBD1 covers 8 bases. The CDR3 is 18 residues long. Germline V lookup: CDR1 DFQATT, CDR2 SNEGSKA (reference sequence). The V segment lost 1 base and the J segment 0 bases; nucleotides outside the gene matches: 8. The CDR3 nucleotides read TGCAGTGCTAGAGTTAGAGGGACAGGATCCTCTGGGGCCAACGTCCTGACTTTC. Protein sequence: CSARVRGTGSSGANVLTF.

This clonotype was counted ten times or more. This sequence joins TRBV18 and TRBJ1-1; D gene unclear. V dropped 3 bases and J dropped 3 bases, with 8 bases sitting between them. CDR3 length: 13 residues. Germline CDR1 reads KGHSH; CDR2 reads LQKENI. CDR3 region: CASSPRGDTEAFF. The DNA for the CDR3 is TGTGCCAGCTCACCTCGTGGGGACACTGAAGCTTTCTTT.

The CDR3 DNA sequence: TGCGCCAGCAGCTTGGAGGCAGGGGGGATGAACACTGAAGCTTTCTTT. It yields the protein CASSLEAGGMNTEAFF. The chain links TRBV5-1 to TRBJ1-1; 7 nucleotides align to TRBD1. After removal of 0 bases from V and 0 bases from J, the junction contained 5 bases not matched to a gene. The CDR3 has 16 residues. Germline-derived CDR1 and CDR2 are SGHRS and YFSETQ.

The chain couples TRBV10-3 to TRBJ2-2; D may match TRBD1 or TRBD2 (5 bases each). The CDR3 has 13 residues. V dropped 8 bases and J dropped 3 bases, with 10 bases sitting between them. The germline gives CDR1 ENHRY, CDR2 SYGVKD. The CDR3 DNA reads as TGTGCCATCGGGGGAAAGGACACCGGGGAGCTGTTTTTT. As protein: CAIGGKDTGELFF.

This clonotype was detected a few times. The chain recombines TRBV5-1 with TRBJ2-3; the D is unclear. CDR3 size: 11 residues. Between the trimmed V and J ends, which lost 2 bases and 7 bases, there was a span of 5 bases. The V gene's germline CDR1 is SGHRS and CDR2 YFSETQ. CDR3 sequence: CASSFRNTQYF. CDR3 bases: TGCGCCAGCAGCTTCCGAAATACGCAGTATTTT. Variable domain in full (rest from reference TRBV5-1 and TRBJ2-3): KAGVTQTPRYLIKTRGQQVTLSCSPISGHRSVSWYQQTPGQGLQFLFEYFSETQRNKGNFPGRFSGRQFSNSRSEMNVSTLELGDSALYLCASSFRNTQYFGPGTRLTVL.

This clonotype is a singleton in its sample. The chain has TRBV27 and TRBJ2-7, with D unresolved. Trimming stripped 8 bases from V and 3 bases from J, with 14 bases between. Per germline, CDR1 MNHEY and CDR2 SMNVEV (reference sequence). This CDR3 comprises 13 residues. CDR3 amino acids: CASARTRNYEQYF. CDR3 nucleotides: TGTGCCAGCGCCCGCACGAGAAACTACGAGCAGTACTTC.

As for this clonotype: One end of the junction is discordant with germline, which a read error may explain. V usage is TRBV6-2 or TRBV6-3 and J usage is TRBJ1-5; D perhaps matches TRBD1 (6 bases). Germline loops: CDR1 MNHEY, CDR2 SVGEGT. The CDR3 loop spans 13 amino acids. CDR3 sequence (DNA): TGTGCCAGCAAAGGAGGAACTGGACAGCCCCGGCATTTT. Its protein product is CASKGGTGQPRHF.

Many counts were recorded for this clonotype. This chain joins TRBV20-1 and TRBJ2-1, with TRBD2 identical over 13 bases. With 3 bases clipped from V and 7 bases from J, the junction kept 12 bases outside the gene matches. The CDR3 runs 17 residues. CDR1 is DFQATT, CDR2 SNEGSKA, per germline (reference sequence). The CDR3 region is CSARRTSGSFTFNEQFF. CDR3 in DNA: TGCAGTGCTAGGCGGACTAGCGGGAGTTTTACGTTTAATGAGCAGTTCTTC.

V usage is TRBV20-1 and J usage is TRBJ1-6, with D perhaps matching TRBD1 (5 bases). V was cut by 3 bases and J by 11 bases, with 8 bases left in between. The V gene's germline CDR1 is DFQATT and CDR2 SNEGSKA (reference sequence). CDR3 length: 11 amino acids. The CDR3 here is CSASPGTPLHF. The CDR3 nucleotides are TGCAGTGCTAGCCCAGGGACACCCCTCCACTTT.

Only a few counts were recorded for this clonotype. This chain joins TRBV19 and TRBJ2-2, with unresolved D. CDR3 size: 14 residues. Germline CDR1 and CDR2: LNHDA and SQIVND (reference sequence). The V end was cut by 6 bases, the J end by 6 bases, with 14 bases between. DNA of the CDR3: TGTGCCAGTAGCGTTAAAGCTGCGGCCGGGGAGCTGTTTTTT. Translation: CASSVKAAAGELFF.

The V gene is TRBV28, the J gene TRBJ2-1; TRBD1 aligns across 12 bases. V trimming: 11 bases; J trimming: 9 bases; junction bases outside the gene matches: 5. This CDR3 is built from 12 residues. Germline V CDR1 and CDR2: MDHEN, SYDVKM. This chain's CDR3 is CASGQGAGEQFF. CDR3 DNA: TGTGCCTCGGGACAGGGGGCGGGTGAGCAGTTCTTC.

The V gene is TRBV28, the J gene TRBJ1-2; 7 nucleotides align to TRBD1. CDR1 is MDHEN and CDR2 is SYDVKM in the germline V gene. With 5 bases clipped from V and 1 base from J, the junction kept 4 bases outside the gene matches. There are 14 residues in the CDR3. The CDR3 reads CASSLTGNNYGYTF. The DNA for the CDR3 is TGTGCCAGCAGTCTGACAGGGAATAACTATGGCTACACCTTC.

This chain uses TRBV28 with TRBJ2-5, with 7 nucleotides matching TRBD2. The CDR3 totals 15 residues. Trimming took 5 bases from V and 5 from J; bases not matched to a gene: 11. From germline, CDR1 is MDHEN and CDR2 SYDVKM. Here the CDR3 DNA reads TGTGCCAGCAGTCCCATCGGGACTATCAGGGAGACCCAGTACTTC. Protein: CASSPIGTIRETQYF.

This clonotype has a handful of counts. This rearrangement joins TRBV29-1 to TRBJ2-3; D perhaps matches TRBD2 (5 bases). CDR1 and CDR2 from the germline V gene are SQVTM and ANQGSEA. The CDR3 sequence is 13 residues long. The V and J ends lost 6 bases and 4 bases respectively, with 14 bases between them. CDR3 region: CSVLAAGPDTQYF. CDR3 nucleotide sequence: TGCAGCGTCCTCGCCGCGGGTCCAGATACGCAGTATTTT.

This clonotype has more than one count but fewer than ten. V gene TRBV6-1 combines with J gene TRBJ2-7, with 7 bases identical to TRBD1. The V gene end was trimmed by 5 bases and the J gene end by 6 bases; junction bases not matched to a gene: 4. The CDR3 runs 12 residues. Per germline, CDR1 MNHNS and CDR2 SASEGT. The CDR3 DNA reads TGTGCCAGCAGTTACCCAGGGGGCGAGCAGTACTTC. Protein product: CASSYPGGEQYF.

This clonotype was observed at least ten times. The chain links TRBV11-2 to TRBJ2-7, with a possible D match to TRBD1 (6 bases). The CDR3 length is 15 residues. The germline V and J ends were trimmed by 5 bases and 6 bases, with 20 bases remaining between them. Germline CDR1 SGHAT, CDR2 FQNNGV. The CDR3 DNA sequence: TGTGCCAGCAGCCTGGGAGACAGGCATACCGGCGAGCAGTACTTC. This encodes CASSLGDRHTGEQYF.

This chain uses TRBV18 with TRBJ1-6, with a tentative D call TRBD1 (5 bases). Germline-derived CDR1 and CDR2 are KGHSH and LQKENI. Trimming pared 1 base from V and 8 bases from J, leaving 15 bases between. The CDR3 is 16 amino acids. The DNA of the CDR3 is TGTGCCAGCTCACCACAAGCGGACACACGATATTCACCCCTCCACTTT. Its translation is CASSPQADTRYSPLHF.

This clonotype occurred many times. DNA for the CDR3: TGCGCCAGCAGCCTCTCGAAAGGTCAGCCCCAGCATTTT. Translating it yields CASSLSKGQPQHF. The chain has TRBV4-1 and TRBJ1-5, with D hard to call. Trimming took off 4 bases at V and 6 bases at J, with 10 bases between the two ends. The germline CDR1 and CDR2 sequences are MGHRA and YSYEKL. The CDR3 is 13 residues long.

The chain uses TRBV18 and TRBJ2-1; 10 bases map to TRBD1. The length of the CDR3 is 15 residues. Germline V gene data show CDR1 as KGHSH and CDR2 as LQKENI. J lost 9 bases, V lost 3 bases, and 8 bases had no gene match. The CDR3 sequence is CASSPSGQGFGEQFF. CDR3 nucleotides: TGTGCCAGCTCACCTTCGGGACAGGGGTTTGGTGAGCAGTTCTTC.

This clonotype was recorded a few times. The chain employs TRBV30 and TRBJ1-5, with D unclear. Trimming stripped 4 bases from V and 3 bases from J, with 10 bases between. Germline CDR1 and CDR2: GTSNPN and SVGIG (reference sequence). This CDR3 comprises 13 residues. The CDR3 here is CAWNWGSNQPQHF. CDR3 DNA: TGTGCCTGGAACTGGGGTTCCAATCAGCCCCAGCATTTT.